This T cell receptor beta chain was documented in a study of blood T cell repertoires in COVID-19. Sequencing used immunoSEQ multiplex PCR; TCRdb keeps in-frame clones, though not all of them. The top ten clones hold less than 8% of a sample with about 240,000 clones, approximately 87% of them seen once. This clone was found once. Germline CDR1 and CDR2: MDHEN and SYDVKM. The CDR3 runs 12 residues. Trimming took 6 bases from V and 4 from J, leaving 9 bases between them. Sequencing input: peripheral blood. V gene TRBV28 combines with J gene TRBJ1-2, with D unclear. The clonotype originates from a man aged 55 to 70 with acute or convalescent COVID-19. CDR3 nucleotides: TGTGCCAGCAGGCAGTCAACCTATGGCTACACCTTC. Translating it yields CASRQSTYGYTF.